The following is a T cell receptor (beta chain) sequence with its context. V gave up 4 bases and J gave up 3 bases; unmatched junction bases: 12. The CDR3 contains 17 residues. Germline V gene lookup returns CDR1 SGDLS and CDR2 YYNGEE. PBMCs were not maintained or expanded in culture before analysis. This sample stems from a study of neoadjuvant anti-PD-1 for oral cavity cancer. Method: immunoSEQ multiplex PCR; TCRdb's copy keeps in-frame clones and lacks some. The table lists around 62,000 clones, approximately 80% of them singletons, with around 2.6% in the top ten. The gene calls are TRBV9 and TRBJ2-3; 9 positions agree with TRBD2. The source of this sequence is a person aged 35-80 years with oral cavity squamous cell carcinoma. The sample here was PBMCs, taken before nivolumab (anti-PD-1) treatment. The CDR3 DNA is TGTGCCAGCAGCTCCCCCGGCGGGGGGGTCCGTACAGATACGCAGTATTTT. Amino acids: CASSSPGGGVRTDTQYF.